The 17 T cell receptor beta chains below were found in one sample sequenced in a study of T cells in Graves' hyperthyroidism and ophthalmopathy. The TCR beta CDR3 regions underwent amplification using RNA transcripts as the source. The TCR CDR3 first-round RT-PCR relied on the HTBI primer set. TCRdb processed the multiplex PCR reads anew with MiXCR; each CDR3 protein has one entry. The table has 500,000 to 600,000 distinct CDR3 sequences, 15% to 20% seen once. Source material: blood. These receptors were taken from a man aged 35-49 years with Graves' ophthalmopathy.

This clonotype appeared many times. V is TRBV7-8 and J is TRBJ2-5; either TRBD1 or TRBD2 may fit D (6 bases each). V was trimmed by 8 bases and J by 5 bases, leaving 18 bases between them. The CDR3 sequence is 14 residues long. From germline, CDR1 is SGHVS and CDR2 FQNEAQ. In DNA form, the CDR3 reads TGTGCCAGCGTCGAGGGGGGCCTTTCTGAGACCCAGTACTTC. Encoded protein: CASVEGGLSETQYF.

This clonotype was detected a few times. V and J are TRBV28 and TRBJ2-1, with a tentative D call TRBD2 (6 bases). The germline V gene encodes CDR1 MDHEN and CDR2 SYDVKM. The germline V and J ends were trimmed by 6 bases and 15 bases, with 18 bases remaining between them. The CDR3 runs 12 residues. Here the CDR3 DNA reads TGTGCCAGCAGCCCGGAGGCGGGAATCCGGTTCTTC. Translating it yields CASSPEAGIRFF. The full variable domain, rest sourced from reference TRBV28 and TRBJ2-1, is DVKVTQSSRYLVKRTGEKVFLECVQDMDHENMFWYRQDPGLGLRLIYFSYDVKMKEKGDIPEGYSVSREKKERFSLILESASTNQTSMYLCASSPEAGIRFFGPGTRLTVL.

The CDR3 bases are TGTGCCAGCAGCGATCCCCCCCAGGGGATTTCAGATACGCAGTATTTT. Residues: CASSDPPQGISDTQYF. The J gene is TRBJ2-3, the V gene TRBV9; D may be TRBD1 (6 bases). V lost 3 bases and J 4 bases, leaving 18 bases between the germline ends. Germline values: CDR1 SGDLS, CDR2 YYNGEE. This CDR3 is built from 16 residues.

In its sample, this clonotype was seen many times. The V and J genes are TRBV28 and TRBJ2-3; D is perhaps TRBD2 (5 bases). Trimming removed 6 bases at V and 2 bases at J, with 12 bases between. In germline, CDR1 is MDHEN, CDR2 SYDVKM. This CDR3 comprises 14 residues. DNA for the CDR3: TGTGCCAGCAGCCTCAGCGGCTACACAGATACGCAGTATTTT. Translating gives CASSLSGYTDTQYF.

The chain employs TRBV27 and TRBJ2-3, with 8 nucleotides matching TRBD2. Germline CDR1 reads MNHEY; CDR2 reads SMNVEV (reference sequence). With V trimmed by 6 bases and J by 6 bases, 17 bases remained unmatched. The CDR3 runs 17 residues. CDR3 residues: CASSEGTGGRSVDTQYF. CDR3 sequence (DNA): TGTGCCAGCAGCGAAGGTACGGGCGGGAGGTCCGTGGATACGCAGTATTTT.

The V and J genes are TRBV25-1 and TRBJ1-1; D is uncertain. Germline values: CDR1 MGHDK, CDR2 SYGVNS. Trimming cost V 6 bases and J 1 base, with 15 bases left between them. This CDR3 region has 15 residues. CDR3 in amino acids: CASSPQVRKNTEAFF. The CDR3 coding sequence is TGTGCCAGCAGCCCGCAAGTCAGGAAGAACACTGAAGCTTTCTTT.

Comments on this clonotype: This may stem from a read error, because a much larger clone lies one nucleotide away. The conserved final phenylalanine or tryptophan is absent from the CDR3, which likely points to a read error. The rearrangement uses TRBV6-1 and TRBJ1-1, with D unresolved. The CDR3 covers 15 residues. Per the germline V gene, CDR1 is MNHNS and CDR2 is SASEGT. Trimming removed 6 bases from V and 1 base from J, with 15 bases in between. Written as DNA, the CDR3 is TGTGCCAGCAGCCAAGATCCTTTCTCGAACACTGAAGCTTTCCTT. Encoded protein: CASSQDPFSNTEAFL.

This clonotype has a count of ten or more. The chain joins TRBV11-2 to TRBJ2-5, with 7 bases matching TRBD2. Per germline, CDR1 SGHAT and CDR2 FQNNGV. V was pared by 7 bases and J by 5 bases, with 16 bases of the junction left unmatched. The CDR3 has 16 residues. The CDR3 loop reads CASTKLPFGGIETQYF. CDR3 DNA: TGTGCCAGCACCAAGCTTCCTTTCGGGGGGATCGAGACCCAGTACTTC.

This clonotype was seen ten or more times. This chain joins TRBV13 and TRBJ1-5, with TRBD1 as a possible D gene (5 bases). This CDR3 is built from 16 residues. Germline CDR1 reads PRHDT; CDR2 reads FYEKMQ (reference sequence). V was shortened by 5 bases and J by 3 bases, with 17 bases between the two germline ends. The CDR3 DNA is TGTGCCAGCAGCCACGGGGGTCGGGGCTCCAATCAGCCCCAGCATTTT. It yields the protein CASSHGGRGSNQPQHF.

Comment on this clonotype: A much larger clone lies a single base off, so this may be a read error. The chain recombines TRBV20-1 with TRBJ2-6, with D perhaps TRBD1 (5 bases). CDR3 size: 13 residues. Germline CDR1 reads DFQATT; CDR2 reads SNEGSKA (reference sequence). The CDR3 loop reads CSELVPGANVPTF. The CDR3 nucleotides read TGCAGTGAGCTAGTTCCTGGGGCCAACGTCCCGACTTTC.

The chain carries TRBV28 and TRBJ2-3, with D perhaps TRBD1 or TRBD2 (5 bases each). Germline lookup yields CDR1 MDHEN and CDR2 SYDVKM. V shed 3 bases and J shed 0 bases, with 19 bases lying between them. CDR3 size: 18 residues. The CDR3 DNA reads TGTGCCAGCAGTTTGAGGGGTTTAGCAATCGAAAGCACAGATACGCAGTATTTT. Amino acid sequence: CASSLRGLAIESTDTQYF.

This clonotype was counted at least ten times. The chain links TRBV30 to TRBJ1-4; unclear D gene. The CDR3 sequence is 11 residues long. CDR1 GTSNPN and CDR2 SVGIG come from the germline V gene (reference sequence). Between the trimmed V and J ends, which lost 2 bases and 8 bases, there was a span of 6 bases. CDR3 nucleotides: TGTGCCTGGAGTACGGGGGAAAAACTGTTTTTT. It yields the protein CAWSTGEKLFF.

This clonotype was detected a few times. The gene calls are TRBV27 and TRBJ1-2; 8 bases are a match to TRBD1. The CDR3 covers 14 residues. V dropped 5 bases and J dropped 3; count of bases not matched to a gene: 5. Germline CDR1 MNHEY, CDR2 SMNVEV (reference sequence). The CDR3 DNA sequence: TGTGCCAGCAGTGCCCGACAGGGGTACTATGGCTACACCTTC. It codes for CASSARQGYYGYTF.

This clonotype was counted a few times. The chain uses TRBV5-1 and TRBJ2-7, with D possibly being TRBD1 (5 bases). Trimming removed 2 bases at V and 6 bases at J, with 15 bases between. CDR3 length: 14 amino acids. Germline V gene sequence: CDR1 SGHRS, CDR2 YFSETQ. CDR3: CASSLDAERGEQYF. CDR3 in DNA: TGCGCCAGCAGCTTAGACGCGGAAAGGGGCGAGCAGTACTTC.

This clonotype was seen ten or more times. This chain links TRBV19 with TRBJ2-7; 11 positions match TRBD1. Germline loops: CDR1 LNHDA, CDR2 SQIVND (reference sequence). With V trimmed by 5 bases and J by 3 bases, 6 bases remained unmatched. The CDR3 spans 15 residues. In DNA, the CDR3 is TGTGCCAGTAGTGCCTCCGGGACAGGGGGCTACGAGCAGTACTTC. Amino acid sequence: CASSASGTGGYEQYF.

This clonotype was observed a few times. In nucleotides, the CDR3 is TGTGCCAGCAGTTATTCCCCGGACAGCCCATCCTACGAGCAGTACTTC. Protein sequence: CASSYSPDSPSYEQYF. The chain uses TRBV6-5 and TRBJ2-7; D perhaps matches TRBD1 (6 bases). V was shortened by 3 bases and J by 1 base, with 16 bases between the two germline ends. CDR3 length: 16 amino acids. CDR1 is MNHEY and CDR2 is SVGAGI in the germline V gene.

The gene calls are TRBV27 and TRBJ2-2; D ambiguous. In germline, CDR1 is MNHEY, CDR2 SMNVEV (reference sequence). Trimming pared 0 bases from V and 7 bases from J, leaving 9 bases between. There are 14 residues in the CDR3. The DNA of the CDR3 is TGTGCCAGCAGTTTATCGGTAGCTGGCGGGGAGCTGTTTTTT. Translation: CASSLSVAGGELFF.